This section outlines one TCR beta chain sequence together with its context. It was with a sample-barcoded 5' primer and a J-beta primer mix that a second PCR of about 6 to 12 cycles was run. MiXCR, applied by TCRdb to the 5' RACE reads, yields one record per CDR3 protein. The table shows over 1,500,000 distinct CDR3 sequences, with around 42% occurring only once. This specimen belongs to a study of blood T cells in healthy people across ages. On the study more broadly: Per two T cells, about one barcoded beta molecule was captured through template switching.

The length of the CDR3 is 16 residues. In germline, CDR1 is MNHEY, CDR2 SMNVEV (reference sequence). The clonotype was recovered from a human donor in good health. The V gene is TRBV27, the J gene TRBJ2-4; 9 bases line up with TRBD1. The J call is uncertain, as TRBJ2-7 better fits the DNA end. Sequencing used blood. The CDR3, as DNA: TGTGCCAGCAGTAGGATACCGGGACAGGGTAGCGACGAGCAGTACTTC. Its protein product is CASSRIPGQGSDEQYF.